These 3 T cell receptor beta chains came from one sample sequenced in a study of T-cell memory formation after mild COVID-19. TCRdb recomputed calls from the 5' RACE reads with MiXCR, one row per CDR3 protein. The table shows approximately 500,000 distinct CDR3 sequences, with nearly 25% occurring only once. The sequencing input was PBMCs or a T cell subset sorted from them (not recorded which). The receptors come from an adult woman who had mild COVID-19 (a few samples of this study predate the infection). Cell type and time point are not known.

This sequence joins TRBV4-3 and TRBJ2-7, with D hard to call. Looked up from germline, CDR1 is LGHNA and CDR2 is YSLEER. This CDR3 comprises 13 residues. Trimming took 0 bases from V and 7 from J, leaving 10 bases between them. The CDR3 loop reads CASSQDPLGEQYF. CDR3 DNA sequence: TGCGCCAGCAGCCAAGATCCCCTGGGGGAGCAGTACTTC.

The chain joins TRBV20-1 to TRBJ2-1; 10 bases line up with TRBD2. This CDR3 region has 15 residues. The V gene end was trimmed by 5 bases and the J gene end by 0 bases; junction bases not matched to a gene: 4. Germline lookup yields CDR1 DFQATT and CDR2 SNEGSKA (reference sequence). The CDR3 DNA follows: TGCAGTGCTGGACTAGCGGCTGACTCCTACAATGAGCAGTTCTTC. Its translation: CSAGLAADSYNEQFF.

V and J are TRBV5-6 and TRBJ1-1; maybe TRBD1 (5 bases). This CDR3 is 17 amino acids long. Germline values: CDR1 SGHDT, CDR2 YYEEEE. Trimming shortened V by 2 bases and J by 5 bases, and 22 bases separated the two germline ends. The CDR3 coding sequence is TGTGCCAGCAGCTTCATACAGGCGGGCCCGGCATGGACTGAAGCTTTCTTT. Its protein is CASSFIQAGPAWTEAFF.